This TCR beta chain is drawn from a study of vaccination effects on CD4 cells after COVID-19. Study-wide results and caveats: At late timepoints after vaccination, vaccine- and infection-induced clones shrank markedly.

V lost 3 bases and J lost 8; bases outside the gene matches: 9. The germline V gene encodes CDR1 LGHNA and CDR2 YSLEER. The CDR3 is 14 amino acids. Ahead of sequencing, the ViraFEST assay grew antigen-specific CD4+ T cells using viral peptide pools. Culture proceeded for approximately 10 days, and CD4+ T cells were then isolated. Among the vaccine recipients, none had a prior SARS-CoV-2 infection, and nucleocapsid antibodies were negative. Here immunoSEQ multiplex PCR was the method, and the copy in TCRdb shows in-frame clones only, minus some. The sample has over 60,000 clones, roughly three quarters seen once. Turning to this clone: Its antigen is not identified.

Here the sequenced sample was CD4+ T cells from PBMCs cultured with HCoV-NL63 spike peptides, taken before COVID-19 vaccination. This TCR came from a human donor who received a COVID-19 vaccine. This chain uses TRBV4-3 with TRBJ1-2; 7 bases are a match to TRBD1. The CDR3 nucleotides are TGCGCCAGCAGCCAGACGACAGGGATGAAGGGCTACACCTTC. Protein sequence: CASSQTTGMKGYTF.